This is a list of T cell receptor beta chains from one sample in a study of blood T cell repertoires in COVID-19. TCRdb's copy holds only in-frame clones and misses some; the assay was immunoSEQ multiplex PCR. The data show about 220,000 clones, 80% seen once. The sequenced material came from peripheral blood. These receptor sequences come from a woman in her 70s with acute or convalescent COVID-19. CDR3s include the opening cysteine and the closing phenylalanine or tryptophan. Each record gives: V gene, D gene, CDR3 length, clone size, J gene, CDR3 DNA, CDR3 protein. The D gene is left open where the match is weak. Some rows have no size entry. The others give once, few or many, or a class for an expanded clone.

v_call: TRBV7-9; d_call: TRBD2; cdr3_length: 15; clone_size: NA; j_call: TRBJ2-3; cdr3_nt: TGTGCCAGCAGCCCGATAGGACTAGCAGCAGATACGCAGTATTTT; cdr3_aa: CASSPIGLAADTQYF
v_call: TRBV5-1; d_call: NA; cdr3_length: 13; clone_size: once; j_call: TRBJ1-1; cdr3_nt: TGCGCCAGCAGTTCCGAGCTGAACACTGAAGCTTTCTTT; cdr3_aa: CASSSELNTEAFF
v_call: TRBV5-6; d_call: NA; cdr3_length: 17; clone_size: NA; j_call: TRBJ2-2; cdr3_nt: TGTGCCAGCAGCTTGGTAGGTGGCAGGGAGGACACCGGGGAGCTGTTTTTT; cdr3_aa: CASSLVGGREDTGELFF
v_call: TRBV27; d_call: NA; cdr3_length: 13; clone_size: NA; j_call: TRBJ1-1; cdr3_nt: TGTGCCAGCAGTCTCATTGGAGGTACTGAAGCTTTCTTT; cdr3_aa: CASSLIGGTEAFF
v_call: TRBV10-3; d_call: TRBD1; cdr3_length: 17; clone_size: NA; j_call: TRBJ1-1; cdr3_nt: TGTGCCATCAGTGAGGTTAGACAGGGGCGCATGAACACTGAAGCTTTCTTT; cdr3_aa: CAISEVRQGRMNTEAFF
v_call: TRBV7-3; d_call: NA; cdr3_length: 16; clone_size: NA; j_call: TRBJ2-3; cdr3_nt: TGTGCCAGCAGCTTAAGGGGGGGCCCGATTGAAGATACGCAGTATTTT; cdr3_aa: CASSLRGGPIEDTQYF
v_call: TRBV9; d_call: TRBD2; cdr3_length: 15; clone_size: once; j_call: TRBJ2-3; cdr3_nt: TGTGCCAGCAGCGTAGGGCTAGCGGGTGCAGATACGCAGTATTTT; cdr3_aa: CASSVGLAGADTQYF
v_call: TRBV4-1; d_call: NA; cdr3_length: 13; clone_size: NA; j_call: TRBJ1-1; cdr3_nt: TGCGCCAGCAGCCAAGCGGTGGTCACTGAAGCTTTCTTT; cdr3_aa: CASSQAVVTEAFF
v_call: TRBV11-2; d_call: NA; cdr3_length: 13; clone_size: many; j_call: TRBJ1-1; cdr3_nt: TGTGCCAGCACACTAGGGTCAGGCACTGAAGCTTTCTTT; cdr3_aa: CASTLGSGTEAFF
v_call: TRBV4-3; d_call: NA; cdr3_length: 16; clone_size: NA; j_call: TRBJ2-2; cdr3_nt: TGCGCCAGCAGCCAGAGGGGAGGAGGGCTAACCGGGGAGCTGTTTTTT; cdr3_aa: CASSQRGGGLTGELFF
v_call: TRBV27; d_call: TRBD1; cdr3_length: 16; clone_size: NA; j_call: TRBJ1-1; cdr3_nt: TGTGCCAGCAGTTTACGGGACAGGGGGGCACTCGGTGAAGCTTTCTTT; cdr3_aa: CASSLRDRGALGEAFF
v_call: TRBV3-1/TRBV3-2; d_call: NA; cdr3_length: 14; clone_size: NA; j_call: TRBJ2-4; cdr3_nt: TGTGCCAGCAGCCAATCTCTAGCCAAAAACATTCAGTACTTC; cdr3_aa: CASSQSLAKNIQYF
v_call: TRBV30; d_call: NA; cdr3_length: 11; clone_size: NA; j_call: TRBJ2-5; cdr3_nt: TGTGCCTGGAGTTCCCCAGGGACCCAGTACTTC; cdr3_aa: CAWSSPGTQYF
v_call: TRBV14; d_call: TRBD2; cdr3_length: 16; clone_size: NA; j_call: TRBJ2-3; cdr3_nt: TGTGCCAGCAGCCAAGATACTAGCGGGGGAGCAGATACGCAGTATTTT; cdr3_aa: CASSQDTSGGADTQYF
v_call: TRBV13; d_call: TRBD1; cdr3_length: 16; clone_size: NA; j_call: TRBJ1-4; cdr3_nt: TGTGCCAGCAGCCTCTCTAGACGACAGGGTAATGAAAAACTGTTTTTT; cdr3_aa: CASSLSRRQGNEKLFF
v_call: TRBV24-1; d_call: NA; cdr3_length: 13; clone_size: NA; j_call: TRBJ2-5; cdr3_nt: TGTGCCACCAGTGATTTTCAGGGCGAGACCCAGTACTTC; cdr3_aa: CATSDFQGETQYF
v_call: TRBV5-1; d_call: TRBD1; cdr3_length: 14; clone_size: few; j_call: TRBJ2-4; cdr3_nt: TGCGCCAGCAACCCCGGGACAGGGGCAAACATTCAGTACTTC; cdr3_aa: CASNPGTGANIQYF
v_call: TRBV6-2/TRBV6-3; d_call: TRBD1; cdr3_length: 15; clone_size: NA; j_call: TRBJ2-5; cdr3_nt: TGTGCCAGCAGTTACTTAGGGGACAGTTCGGAGACCCAGTACTTC; cdr3_aa: CASSYLGDSSETQYF